This T cell receptor beta chain was documented in a study of radiation and T cells in renal cell carcinoma. General study points: In blood, top tumor clones expanded by 2 weeks, shrinking by 4. Pretreatment tumor biopsies were lacking, so baseline clonotypes are unknown.

Concerning this clone: Its target is unknown.

Only in-frame clones appear in the TCRdb table, and some are missing; sequencing was by immunoSEQ multiplex PCR. Of 150,000 to 200,000 clones listed, about 88% are singletons. The time point was: blood 4 weeks post-SBRT, at nephrectomy. The treatment: 15 Gy SBRT to primary tumor, nephrectomy 4 weeks later. Nephrectomy followed 15 Gy stereotactic body radiation by 4 weeks. The patient's renal cell carcinoma had clear cell pathology. This CDR3 region has 15 residues. V lost 9 bases and J 2 bases, leaving 21 bases between the germline ends. The V gene's germline CDR1 is SGHRS and CDR2 YFSETQ. The receptor comes from a woman in her 50s with renal cell carcinoma. V usage is TRBV5-1 and J usage is TRBJ2-7, with a tentative D call TRBD2 (6 bases). Material: blood, obtained from a patient whose treatment included radiotherapy and nephrectomy. CDR3 loop: CATKSGPQGPYEQYF. CDR3 coding DNA: TGCGCCACAAAGAGCGGGCCTCAGGGACCCTACGAGCAGTACTTC.